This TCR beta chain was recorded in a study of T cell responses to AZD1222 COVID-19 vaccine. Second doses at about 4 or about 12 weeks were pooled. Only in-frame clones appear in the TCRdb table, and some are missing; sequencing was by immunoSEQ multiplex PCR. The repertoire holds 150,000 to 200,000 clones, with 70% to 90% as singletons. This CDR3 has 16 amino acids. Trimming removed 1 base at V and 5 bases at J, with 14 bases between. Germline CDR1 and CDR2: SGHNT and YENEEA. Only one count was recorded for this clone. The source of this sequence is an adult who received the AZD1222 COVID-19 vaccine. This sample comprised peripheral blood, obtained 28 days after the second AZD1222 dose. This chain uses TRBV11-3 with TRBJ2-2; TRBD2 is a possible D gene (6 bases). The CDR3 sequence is CASSLVRGLETGELFF. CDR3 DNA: TGTGCCAGCAGCTTAGTCCGGGGGTTAGAAACCGGGGAGCTGTTTTTT. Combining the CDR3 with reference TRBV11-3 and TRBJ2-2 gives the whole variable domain EAGVVQSPRYKIIEKKQPVAFWCNPISGHNTLYWYLQNLGQGPELLIRYENEEAVDDSQLPKDRFSAERLKGVDSTLKIQPAELGDSAVYLCASSLVRGLETGELFFGEGSRLTVL.